Listed below are T cell receptor beta chains from one sample, sequenced in a study of T cells of healthy individuals. TCRdb used MiXCR to reprocess the 5' RACE reads, holding one entry per CDR3 protein. The data show some 100,000 distinct CDR3 sequences, approximately 15% seen once. These receptors all stem from a human donor in good health. CDR3s include the opening cysteine and the closing phenylalanine or tryptophan. D genes are given only for firm matches. The size field is filled for only some rows; it gives once, few, many or a size class.

TRBV12-3/TRBV12-4	TRBJ2-7	few	TRBD2	CASTNSGRAYEQYF	TGTGCCAGCACTAATAGCGGGAGGGCCTACGAGCAGTACTTC
TRBV6-5	TRBJ2-7	many	-	CASSYTNSYEQYF	TGTGCCAGCAGTTACACTAATTCCTACGAGCAGTACTTC
TRBV28	TRBJ2-1	few	-	CASSPRPHDHEQFF	TGTGCCAGCAGTCCCCGGCCCCATGATCATGAGCAGTTCTTC
TRBV15	TRBJ2-7	few	TRBD1	CATSGGGTGYYEQYF	TGTGCCACCAGCGGAGGGGGGACAGGGTACTACGAGCAGTACTTC
TRBV20-1	TRBJ2-3	-	-	CSATPSDTQYF	TGCAGTGCTACCCCCTCAGATACGCAGTATTTT
TRBV7-2	TRBJ2-5	-	-	CASSLTFFQETQYF	TGTGCCAGCAGCTTAACATTTTTCCAAGAGACCCAGTACTTC
TRBV7-9	TRBJ2-2	-	-	CASSLGATTGELFF	TGTGCCAGCAGCTTAGGTGCTACCACCGGGGAGCTGTTTTTT
TRBV29-1	TRBJ1-5	-	-	CSVLTGLNQPQHF	TGCAGCGTACTTACAGGGTTAAATCAGCCCCAGCATTTT
TRBV20-1	TRBJ2-1	many	TRBD1	CSALGGQGTALQFF	TGCAGTGCCCTTGGGGGACAGGGAACTGCTCTGCAGTTCTTC
TRBV6-1	TRBJ2-3	few	TRBD2	CASSVTSNTQYF	TGTGCCAGCAGTGTGACTAGCAATACGCAGTATTTT
TRBV28	TRBJ2-2	few	-	CASSLPAGSSTGELFF	TGTGCCAGCAGTTTACCGGCAGGGTCGAGCACCGGGGAGCTGTTTTTT
TRBV15	TRBJ2-7	many	TRBD2	CATSLSGSGAYEQYF	TGTGCCACCAGCTTATCTGGTAGCGGGGCCTACGAGCAGTACTTC
TRBV12-3/TRBV12-4	TRBJ2-1	few	TRBD2	CASSLATSGGAGEQFF	TGTGCCAGCAGTTTAGCCACTAGCGGGGGGGCCGGTGAGCAGTTCTTC
TRBV28	TRBJ1-1	many	-	CASGRVEAFF	TGTGCCAGCGGACGGGTTGAAGCTTTCTTT
TRBV28	TRBJ1-2	-	-	CASSLSFNYGYTF	TGTGCCAGCAGTTTGTCGTTTAACTATGGCTACACCTTC
TRBV14	TRBJ2-4	many	-	CASSQDNDWRGNIQYF	TGTGCCAGCAGCCAAGATAACGACTGGCGGGGAAACATTCAGTACTTC
TRBV12-3/TRBV12-4	TRBJ1-1	many	-	CASSFGGVNTEAFF	TGTGCCAGCAGTTTTGGGGGAGTGAACACTGAAGCTTTCTTT
TRBV4-1	TRBJ2-5	many	-	CASSQDGMEGETQYF	TGCGCCAGCAGCCAAGACGGGATGGAGGGAGAGACCCAGTACTTC
TRBV25-1	TRBJ1-4	many	-	CASSESQASGREKLFF	TGTGCCAGCAGTGAATCCCAGGCCTCAGGGCGGGAAAAACTGTTTTTT
TRBV7-2	TRBJ2-7	few	TRBD1	CASSLSGPGTETYEQYF	TGTGCCAGCAGCTTATCCGGTCCCGGGACAGAGACCTACGAGCAGTACTTC
TRBV6-5	TRBJ2-3	-	-	CASSYSVSSLTSTDTQYF	TGTGCCAGCAGTTACAGTGTTAGCAGCCTAACTAGCACAGATACGCAGTATTTT
TRBV11-2	TRBJ2-3	-	-	CASSKSSTDTQYF	TGTGCCAGCAGCAAAAGTAGCACAGATACGCAGTATTTT
TRBV7-9	TRBJ2-7	-	-	CASSLTGSPYEQYF	TGTGCCAGCAGCTTAACGGGGTCCCCCTACGAGCAGTACTTC
TRBV2	TRBJ2-1	few	-	CARARVNEQFF	TGTGCCAGGGCCCGGGTTAATGAGCAGTTCTTC
TRBV4-2	TRBJ2-3	-	-	CASSLRLKGTDTQYF	TGTGCCAGCAGCCTAAGATTAAAAGGAACAGATACGCAGTATTTT
TRBV20-1	TRBJ2-1	-	-	CSARDREYEQFF	TGCAGTGCTAGAGATCGGGAATATGAGCAGTTCTTC
TRBV5-1	TRBJ2-7	-	TRBD2	CASFLDAGAGNEQYF	TGCGCCAGCTTCCTGGACGCGGGAGCCGGAAACGAGCAGTACTTC
TRBV4-3	TRBJ1-3	many	-	CASSPQGLGNTIYF	TGCGCCAGCAGCCCCCAGGGTCTCGGAAACACCATATATTTT
TRBV28	TRBJ2-2	-	-	CASRSRTIGITGELFF	TGTGCCAGCAGATCCCGGACTATCGGGATCACCGGGGAGCTGTTTTTT
TRBV21-1	TRBJ2-5	few	-	CASSPITPFSRDF	TGTGCCAGCAGCCCTATAACACCCTTCTCTAGGGACTTC
TRBV12-5	TRBJ2-3	few	-	CASSSTADTQYF	TGTGCTAGTTCATCGACGGCAGATACGCAGTATTTT
TRBV18	TRBJ2-5	-	TRBD2	CASSPRTSQETQYF	TGTGCCAGCTCACCCCGGACTAGCCAAGAGACCCAGTACTTC
TRBV28	TRBJ1-1	-	TRBD1	CASPSQGSVNTEAFF	TGTGCCAGCCCATCACAGGGGTCCGTGAACACTGAAGCTTTCTTT
TRBV20-1	TRBJ2-1	few	TRBD1	CSARDDRGNEQFF	TGCAGTGCTAGAGATGACAGGGGCAATGAGCAGTTCTTC
TRBV27	TRBJ2-7	-	TRBD2	CASSGRGDTEQYF	TGTGCCAGCAGTGGACGGGGGGATACCGAGCAGTACTTC
TRBV4-2	TRBJ2-3	few	-	CASSQDGGDTQYF	TGTGCCAGCAGCCAAGATGGTGGAGATACGCAGTATTTT